One and the same sample provided the 5 T cell receptor beta chains below, sequenced in a study of somatic mutations in cytotoxic T cells in rheumatoid arthritis (dated by TCRdb to the late 2010s). The library was produced with the immunoSEQ multiplex PCR assay. As stored in TCRdb, this immuneACCESS dataset retains in-frame rearrangements with V and J assigned. A fraction of the clones does not appear; measured against another copy, unresolved V genes explain less than half of the discrepancy, and the remainder lacks a known reason. The sample table contains roughly 20,000 clones; only one count was recorded for around 81% of them. Of the sample, under 15% falls within the top ten clones. The sequenced sample was CD8+ T cells sorted from blood. These receptors all stem from an adult with rheumatoid arthritis.

This sequence joins TRBV11-2 and TRBJ2-6, with 9 bases matching TRBD1. The V segment lost 2 bases and the J segment 0 bases; nucleotides outside the gene matches: 8. From germline, CDR1 is SGHAT and CDR2 FQNNGV. The CDR3 has 19 amino acids. This CDR3 is CASSLPTGGLISGANVLTF. DNA for the CDR3: TGTGCCAGCAGCTTACCCACAGGGGGCCTAATCTCTGGGGCCAACGTCCTGACTTTC. Looking up the rest from reference TRBV11-2 and TRBJ2-6 gives the full variable domain: EAGVAQSPRYKIIEKRQSVAFWCNPISGHATLYWYQQILGQGPKLLIQFQNNGVVDDSQLPKDRFSAERLKGVDSTLKIQPAKLEDSAVYLCASSLPTGGLISGANVLTFGAGSRLTVL.

The chain recombines TRBV19 with TRBJ2-3, with no clear D. CDR3 size: 11 residues. Germline assignment: CDR1 LNHDA and CDR2 SQIVND (reference sequence). Between the trimmed V and J ends, which lost 3 bases and 6 bases, there was a span of 4 bases. CDR3 nucleotides: TGTGCCAGTAGTATCCGGGATACGCAGTATTTT. This encodes CASSIRDTQYF.

The rearrangement uses TRBV5-6 and TRBJ2-6; perhaps TRBD2 as D (6 bases). Germline CDR1 and CDR2: SGHDT and YYEEEE. The CDR3 is made up of 16 amino acids. The ends were cut back, 4 bases at V and 2 bases at J, with 13 bases in the middle. CDR3 sequence (DNA): TGTGCCAGCAGCCCCGGGCGCGGGGCTGGGGCCAACGTCCTGACTTTC. It is translated as CASSPGRGAGANVLTF.

The chain has TRBV14 and TRBJ2-1; 7 bases match TRBD2. Germline V gives CDR1 SGHDN, CDR2 FVKESK. V dropped 4 bases and J dropped 0; count of bases not matched to a gene: 3. The CDR3 is made up of 15 amino acids. The CDR3 sequence is CASSRRDYSYNEQFF. The CDR3 region has the DNA TGTGCCAGCAGCCGCCGGGACTACTCCTACAATGAGCAGTTCTTC.

The rearrangement joins TRBV9 to TRBJ2-5, with TRBD2 matching 7 bases. In germline, CDR1 is SGDLS, CDR2 YYNGEE. The V and J ends lost 0 bases and 1 base, in that order; junction bases with no gene match: 6. The CDR3 runs to 16 residues. In DNA, the CDR3 is TGTGCCAGCAGCGTAGCGGGGTGGGGGGGCCAAGAGACCCAGTACTTC. It specifies CASSVAGWGGQETQYF.